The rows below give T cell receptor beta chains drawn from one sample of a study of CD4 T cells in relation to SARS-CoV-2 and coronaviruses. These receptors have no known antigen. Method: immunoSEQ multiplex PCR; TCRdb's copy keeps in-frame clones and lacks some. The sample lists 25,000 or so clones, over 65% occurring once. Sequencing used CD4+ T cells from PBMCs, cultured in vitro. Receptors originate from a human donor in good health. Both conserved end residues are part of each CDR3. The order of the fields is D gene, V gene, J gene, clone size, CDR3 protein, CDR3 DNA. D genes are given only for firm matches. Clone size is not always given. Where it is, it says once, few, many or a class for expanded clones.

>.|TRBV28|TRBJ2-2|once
CASSSPGRGAGELFF
TGTGCCAGCAGTAGCCCGGGCAGGGGGGCCGGGGAGCTGTTTTTT
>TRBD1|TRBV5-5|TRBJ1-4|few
CASSPGQGGRNEKLFF
TGTGCCAGCAGCCCTGGACAGGGGGGGAGGAATGAAAAACTGTTTTTT
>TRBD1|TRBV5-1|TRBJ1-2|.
CASSLTTGNYGYTF
TGCGCCAGCAGCTTGACGACAGGGAACTATGGCTACACCTTC
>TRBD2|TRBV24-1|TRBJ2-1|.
CATRGGGPYNEQFF
TGTGCCACCAGGGGGGGAGGGCCTTACAATGAGCAGTTCTTC
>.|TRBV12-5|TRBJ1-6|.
CASGSGLNNSPLHF
TGTGCTAGTGGTTCAGGACTAAATAATTCACCCCTCCACTTT
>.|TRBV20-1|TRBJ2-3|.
CSASPDTQYF
TGCAGTGCTAGCCCGGATACGCAGTATTTT
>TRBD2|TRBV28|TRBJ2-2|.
CASSFGGRARTGELFF
TGTGCCAGCAGTTTTGGAGGGAGGGCGCGCACCGGGGAGCTGTTTTTT
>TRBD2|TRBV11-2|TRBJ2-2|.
CASSSLAAGELFF
TGTGCCAGCAGCTCACTAGCGGCCGGGGAGCTGTTTTTT
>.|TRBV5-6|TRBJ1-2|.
CASSLAQGSNYGYTF
TGTGCCAGCAGCTTGGCACAGGGATCCAACTATGGCTACACCTTC
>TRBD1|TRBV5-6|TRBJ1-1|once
CASSSRQGFRAFF
TGTGCCAGCAGCAGCCGACAGGGGTTCAGAGCTTTCTTT
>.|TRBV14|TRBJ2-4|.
CASSQVTNIQYF
TGTGCCAGCAGCCAAGTAACAAACATTCAGTACTTC
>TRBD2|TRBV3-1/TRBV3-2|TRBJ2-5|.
CASSRYGLAGAETQYF
TGTGCCAGCAGCCGGTACGGACTAGCGGGAGCAGAGACCCAGTACTTC
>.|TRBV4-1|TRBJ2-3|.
CASSQGAGQTTDTQYF
TGCGCCAGCAGCCAAGGAGCGGGACAGACCACAGATACGCAGTATTTT
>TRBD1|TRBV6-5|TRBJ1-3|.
CASSEETGGGNTIYF
TGTGCCAGCTCCGAAGAGACAGGGGGAGGAAACACCATATATTTT
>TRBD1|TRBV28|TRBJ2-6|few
CASSKQGAAGANVLTF
TGTGCCAGCAGTAAACAGGGGGCCGCTGGGGCCAACGTCCTGACTTTC
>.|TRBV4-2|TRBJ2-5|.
CASSQALVMETQYF
TGTGCCAGCAGCCAAGCGCTAGTCATGGAGACCCAGTACTTC
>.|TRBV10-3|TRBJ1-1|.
CVTRFPGDTEAFF
TGTGTTACCCGCTTTCCAGGGGACACTGAAGCTTTCTTT
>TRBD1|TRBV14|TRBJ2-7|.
CASSQGQFYEQYF
TGTGCCAGCAGCCAGGGACAGTTCTACGAGCAGTACTTC
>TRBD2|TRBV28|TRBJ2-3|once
CASNPTRASGKTDTQYF
TGTGCCAGCAACCCAACGCGGGCTAGCGGAAAAACAGATACGCAGTATTTT
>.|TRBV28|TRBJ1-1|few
CATWGWPQEAFF
TGTGCCACCTGGGGATGGCCCCAAGAAGCTTTCTTT
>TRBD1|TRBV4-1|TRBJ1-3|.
CASSHPTVSGTGEGNTIYF
TGCGCCAGCAGCCACCCTACTGTCTCTGGGACAGGGGAAGGAAACACCATATATTTT
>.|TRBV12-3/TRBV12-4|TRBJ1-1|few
CASTLSTVEAFF
TGTGCCAGCACCCTCTCGACAGTTGAAGCTTTCTTT
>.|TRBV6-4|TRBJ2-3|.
CASSDKGTTDTQYF
TGTGCCAGCAGTGACAAGGGGACCACAGATACGCAGTATTTT
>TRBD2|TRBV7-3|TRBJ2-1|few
CASSPRREGHDEQFF
TGTGCCAGCAGCCCGAGGCGGGAGGGCCACGATGAGCAGTTCTTC
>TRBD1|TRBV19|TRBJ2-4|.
CASSTGTGFKNIQYF
TGTGCCAGTAGTACGGGGACAGGGTTCAAAAACATTCAGTACTTC
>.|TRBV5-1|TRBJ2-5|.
CASSPPAMETQYF
TGCGCCAGCAGCCCCCCAGCGATGGAGACCCAGTACTTC
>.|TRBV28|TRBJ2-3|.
CASSGSSQDTQYF
TGTGCCAGCAGTGGTAGTTCCCAAGATACGCAGTATTTT
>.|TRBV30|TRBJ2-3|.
CAWTELALDTQYF
TGTGCCTGGACCGAACTAGCCTTAGATACGCAGTATTTT
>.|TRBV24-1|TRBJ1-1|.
CATSDSTAGGRRTEAFF
TGTGCCACCAGTGATTCGACGGCGGGGGGGAGGCGGACTGAAGCTTTCTTT
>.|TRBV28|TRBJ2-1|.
CASSPSAVYNEQFF
TGTGCCAGCAGTCCATCAGCCGTCTACAATGAGCAGTTCTTC
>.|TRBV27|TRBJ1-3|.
CASSIGLYPGNTIYF
TGTGCCAGCAGTATCGGCCTCTATCCTGGAAACACCATATATTTT